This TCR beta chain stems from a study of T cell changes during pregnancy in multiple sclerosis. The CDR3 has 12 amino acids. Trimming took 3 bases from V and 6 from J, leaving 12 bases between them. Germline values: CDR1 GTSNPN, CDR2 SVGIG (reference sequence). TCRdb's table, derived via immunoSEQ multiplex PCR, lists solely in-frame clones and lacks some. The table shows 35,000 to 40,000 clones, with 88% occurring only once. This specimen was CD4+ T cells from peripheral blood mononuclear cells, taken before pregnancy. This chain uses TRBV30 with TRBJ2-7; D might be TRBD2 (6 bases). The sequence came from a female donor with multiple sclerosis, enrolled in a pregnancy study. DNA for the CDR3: TGTGCCTGGAGCCCCGGAGGGGCCGAGCAGTACTTC. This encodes CAWSPGGAEQYF.